This TCR beta chain was captured in a study of OX40 agonist ivuxolimab in advanced cancers. With regard to this clone: Its specificity is not known.

Generated by immunoSEQ multiplex PCR, the TCRdb table keeps only in-frame clones and is missing some. This table holds about 79,000 clones, roughly 94% found once. This CDR3 has 14 residues. With V trimmed by 1 base and J by 5 bases, 2 bases remained unmatched. CDR1 is LGHNT, CDR2 FRNRAP, per germline. Patients who had autoimmune disease history or got systemic immunosuppression were left out. Findings and limits, study-wide: Nonresponders, in some cases, also had low normalized T-cell clonal expansion. On average, a greater number of expanded clones characterised CD8+ T cells relative to CD4+.

The sample was CD4+ or CD8+ T cells sorted from blood, taken in a trial of the OX40 agonist ivuxolimab. This sequence originates from an adult with an advanced solid tumor such as melanoma, head and neck, liver or kidney cancer. The chain recombines TRBV12-5 with TRBJ2-1; 7 bases align to TRBD1. CDR3 protein: CASGLGQGNNEQFF. In DNA, the CDR3 is TGTGCTAGTGGTTTGGGACAGGGAAACAATGAGCAGTTCTTC.